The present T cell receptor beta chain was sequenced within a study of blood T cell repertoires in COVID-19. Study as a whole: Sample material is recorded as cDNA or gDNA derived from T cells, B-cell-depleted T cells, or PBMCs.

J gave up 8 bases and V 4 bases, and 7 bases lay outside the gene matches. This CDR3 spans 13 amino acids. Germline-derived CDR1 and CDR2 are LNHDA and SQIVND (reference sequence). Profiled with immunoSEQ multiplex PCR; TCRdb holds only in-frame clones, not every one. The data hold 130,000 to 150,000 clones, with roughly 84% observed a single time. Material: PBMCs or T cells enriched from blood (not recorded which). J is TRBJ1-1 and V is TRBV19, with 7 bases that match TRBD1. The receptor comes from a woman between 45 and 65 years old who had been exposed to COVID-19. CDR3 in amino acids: CASSTSRGREAFF. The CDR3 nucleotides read TGTGCCAGTAGTACTTCGAGGGGGCGCGAAGCTTTCTTT.